The 8 T cell receptor beta chains in this list originate from one sample, sequenced in a study of T cells in women clearing cervical HPV infection. Profiled with immunoSEQ multiplex PCR; TCRdb holds only in-frame clones, not every one. The specimen's table records approximately 30,000 clones. Sample: blood buffy coat. The receptors originated from a woman between 18 and 69 years old with a cervical HPV16 infection that either progressed to CIN3+ or cleared (not recorded which).

Worth noting for this clone: The CDR3 is cut off 3 residues early in the read; its end comes from the germline J gene. This rearrangement joins TRBV19 to TRBJ1-1, with 9 nucleotides matching TRBD1. V was clipped by 7 bases and J by 4 bases; unmatched bases: 1. Germline values: CDR1 LNHDA, CDR2 SQIVND (reference sequence). This CDR3 is 12 amino acids long. The chain's CDR3 is CASTTGGTEAFF. The DNA read from the CDR3 is TGTGCCAGTACGACAGGGGGCACTGAA.

On this clone itself: Coverage ceases 3 residues before the CDR3 finishes, and the germline J gene fills in the end. The chain uses TRBV5-1 and TRBJ2-3; tentatively, D is TRBD2 (5 bases). Looked up from germline, CDR1 is SGHRS and CDR2 is YFSETQ. Trimming stripped 1 base from V and 0 bases from J, with 12 bases between. The CDR3 covers 16 residues. The CDR3 loop reads CASSLTSRTSTDTQYF. Incomplete CDR3 DNA: TGCGCCAGCAGCTTGACCTCCCGGACTAGCACAGATACG. The full variable domain, rest sourced from reference TRBV5-1 and TRBJ2-3, is KAGVTQTPRYLIKTRGQQVTLSCSPISGHRSVSWYQQTPGQGLQFLFEYFSETQRNKGNFPGRFSGRQFSNSRSEMNVSTLELGDSALYLCASSLTSRTSTDTQYFGPGTRLTVL.

Comments on this clone: The read halts 3 residues ahead of the CDR3 end, with the missing end drawn from the germline J gene. V is TRBV5-1 and J is TRBJ2-3; 7 bases are shared with TRBD2. The CDR3 is 15 residues long. V lost 0 bases to trimming and J lost 1 base; unmatched junction nucleotides: 2. Looked up from germline, CDR1 is SGHRS and CDR2 is YFSETQ. Here the CDR3 reads CASSLGTSGTDTQYF. CDR3 DNA (partial): TGCGCCAGCAGCTTGGGAACTAGCGGCACAGATACG.

Of note for this clone: The read stops 3 residues short of the end of the CDR3; the missing end is completed from the germline J gene. The genes are TRBV2 and TRBJ2-3, with TRBD2 matching over 12 bases. With V trimmed by 4 bases and J by 7 bases, 3 bases remained unmatched. CDR1 is SNHLY and CDR2 is FYNNEI in the germline V gene. The CDR3 consists of 14 residues. The sequenced part of the CDR3 DNA is TGTGCCAGCAGTGGACTAGCGGGAGAAAATACG. Translated: CASSGLAGENT. The whole CDR3 sequence reads CASSGLAGENTQYF.

Comment on this clone: The CDR3 end falls 3 residues outside the read, so it is completed with the germline J gene. This chain joins TRBV7-2 and TRBJ1-1, with a weak D call TRBD1 (6 bases). V was pared by 3 bases and J by 7 bases, with 9 bases between. The CDR3 is 12 amino acids. The V gene's germline CDR1 is SGHTA and CDR2 FQGNSA. CDR3 DNA, as far as it was read: TGTGCCAGCAGCTTCCAGGGGCGTGAA. Translating it yields CASSFQGRE. The CDR3 as a whole reads CASSFQGREAFF.

Comments on this clone: The read ends 3 residues before the CDR3 terminus; that terminus is restored from the germline J gene. J is TRBJ1-1 and V is TRBV7-2; 11 nucleotides match TRBD1. The CDR3 spans 13 residues. V lost 5 bases, J lost 5 bases, and 1 base stayed unmatched. In germline, CDR1 is SGHTA, CDR2 FQGNSA. The CDR3 protein is CASSRDRGTEAFF. CDR3 bases read: TGTGCCAGCAGCCGGGACAGGGGGACTGAA.

This clone is medium-sized by frequency. The CDR3 is cut off 3 residues early in the read; its end comes from the germline J gene. The rearrangement uses TRBV19 and TRBJ2-5, with 9 bases that match TRBD2. J was trimmed by 4 bases and V by 4 bases; bases with no gene match: 10. This CDR3 contains 16 residues. CDR1 is LNHDA, CDR2 SQIVND, per germline (reference sequence). The covered CDR3 bases are TGTGCCAGTAGTAGCGGGAGGGCCGGACTTCGAGAGACC. Amino acids: CASSSGRAGLRET. The complete CDR3 reads CASSSGRAGLRETQYF. The full variable domain, in which reference TRBV19 and TRBJ2-5 provide the parts outside the CDR3, is DGGITQSPKYLFRKEGQNVTLSCEQNLNHDAMYWYRQDPGQGLRLIYYSQIVNDFQKGDIAEGYSVSREKKESFPLTVTSAQKNPTAFYLCASSSGRAGLRETQYFGPGTRLLVL.

Notes on this clone: The read stops 3 residues short of the end of the CDR3; the missing end is completed from the germline J gene. The V and J genes are TRBV20-1 and TRBJ1-1; TRBD1 might be the D (5 bases). Trimming stripped 5 bases from V and 0 bases from J, with 13 bases between. Looked up from germline, CDR1 is DFQATT and CDR2 is SNEGSKA (reference sequence). The CDR3 consists of 14 residues. The part of the CDR3 DNA that was read is TGCAGTGCTCCCCTCCCAGGGTTGAACACTGAA. The encoded protein is CSAPLPGLNTE. The full CDR3 protein reads CSAPLPGLNTEAFF.